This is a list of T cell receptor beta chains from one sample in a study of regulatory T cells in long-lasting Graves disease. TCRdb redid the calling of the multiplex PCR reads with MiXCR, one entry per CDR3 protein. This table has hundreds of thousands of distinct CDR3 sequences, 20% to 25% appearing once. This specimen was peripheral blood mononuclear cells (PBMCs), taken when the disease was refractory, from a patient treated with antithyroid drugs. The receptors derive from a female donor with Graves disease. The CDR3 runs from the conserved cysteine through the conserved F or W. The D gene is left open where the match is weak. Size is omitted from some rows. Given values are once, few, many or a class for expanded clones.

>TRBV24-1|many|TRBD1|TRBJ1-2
TGTGCCACCAGTGATGCCCCCGGGACAGGGGACGGCAACTATGGCTACACCTTC
CATSDAPGTGDGNYGYTF
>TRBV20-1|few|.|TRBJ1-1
TGCAGTGCCGCGCTGGCCCTGAACACTGAAGCTTTCTTT
CSAALALNTEAFF
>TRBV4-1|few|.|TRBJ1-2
TGCGCCAGCAGCCTTTCCCCAGCTAACTATGGCTACACCTTC
CASSLSPANYGYTF
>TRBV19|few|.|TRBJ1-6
TGTGCCAGTAGTGTCAAACAGGGTGGCCATTCACCCCTCCACTTT
CASSVKQGGHSPLHF
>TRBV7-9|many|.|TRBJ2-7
TGTGCCAGTAGTTCCCTTTCTTCCTACGAGCAGTACTTC
CASSSLSSYEQYF
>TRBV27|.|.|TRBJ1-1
TGTGCCAGCAGTTTCCAGAGAAACACTGAAGCTTTCTTT
CASSFQRNTEAFF
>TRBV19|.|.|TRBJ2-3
TGTGCCAGTAGTATGGGTAGACCCACAATGGATACGCAGTATTTT
CASSMGRPTMDTQYF
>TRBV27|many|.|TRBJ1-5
TGTGCCAGCGGTCAGCCCCAGCATTTT
CASGQPQHF
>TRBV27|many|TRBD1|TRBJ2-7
TGTGCCAGCAGTATCGGGACAGACGTCACCTACGAGCAGTACTTC
CASSIGTDVTYEQYF
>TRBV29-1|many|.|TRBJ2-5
TGCAGCGTTGAAGACACGCTTTTTGAGACCCAGTACTTC
CSVEDTLFETQYF
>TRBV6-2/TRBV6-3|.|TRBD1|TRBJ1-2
TGTGCCAGCAGTTACTCGGGGACAGAAGGCTACACCTTC
CASSYSGTEGYTF